What follows are 17 T cell receptor beta chains derived from one specimen sequenced in a study of beta chain features in type 1 diabetes. The investigators reverse transcribed all of the isolated RNA, so they sequenced expressed TCRB transcripts. The method was immunoSEQ multiplex PCR; TCRdb's version includes in-frame clones alone and lacks a portion of them. The table has under 250,000 clones, roughly a tenth seen once; the top ten hold 1% to 1.5%. Sequenced sample: central memory CD4+ T cells from blood. These receptors originate from a man between 18 and 35 years old in good health.

This clone was found a few times. The chain couples TRBV6-1 to TRBJ2-4; the D gene could be TRBD1 or TRBD2 (5 bases each). With 3 bases removed from V and 8 bases from J, the gap between germline ends came to 17 bases. CDR3 length: 15 residues. The germline V gene encodes CDR1 MNHNS and CDR2 SASEGT. CDR3 region: CASSDRPRAGDIQYF. CDR3 DNA sequence: TGTGCCAGCAGTGATCGCCCCAGGGCCGGGGACATTCAGTACTTC.

This clone has only a few counts. This sample also contains other DNA sequences that code for the same CDR3. The chain employs TRBV7-2 and TRBJ2-5; possibly TRBD2 for D (5 bases). The V gene lost 2 bases and the J gene lost 4 bases, with 5 bases spanning the gap. Germline loops: CDR1 SGHTA, CDR2 FQGNSA. This CDR3 contains 12 residues. The CDR3 is CASSLTRETQYF. The CDR3 DNA follows: TGTGCCAGCAGCTTAACTAGAGAGACCCAGTACTTC.

This clone was detected a few times. V and J are TRBV5-1 and TRBJ2-5, with D possibly matching TRBD1 (5 bases). Per the germline V gene, CDR1 is SGHRS and CDR2 is YFSETQ. V was trimmed by 2 bases and J by 4 bases, leaving 6 bases between them. The CDR3 covers 12 residues. The CDR3 loop is CASSFTGETQYF. The CDR3 DNA follows: TGCGCCAGCAGCTTTACAGGAGAGACCCAGTACTTC.

This clone was seen only a few times. A far larger clone is one nucleotide away, so this likely arose from a read error. This sequence joins TRBV11-2 and TRBJ2-1, with 7 bases lining up with TRBD2. This CDR3 is 15 amino acids long. In germline, CDR1 is SGHAT, CDR2 FQNNGV. DNA for the CDR3: TGTGCCAGCAGCCCCGAACGGACTAGTATCAATGAGCAGGTCTTC. Amino acid sequence: CASSPERTSINEQVF.

The V call is TRBV27, the J call TRBJ2-1; possible D gene TRBD2, 6 bases. The V end was cut by 6 bases, the J end by 4 bases, with 13 bases between. Germline V lookup: CDR1 MNHEY, CDR2 SMNVEV (reference sequence). The CDR3 runs to 14 residues. CDR3 DNA sequence: TGTGCCAGCAGCCCCCTGGCGGGGTACAATGAGCAGTTCTTC. It is translated as CASSPLAGYNEQFF.

As to this clone: The sample has other DNA sequences that encode this CDR3 too. The genes are TRBV19 and TRBJ2-7; the match to TRBD1 covers 9 bases. J was trimmed by 3 bases and V by 2 bases; bases with no gene match: 2. Germline V CDR1 and CDR2: LNHDA, SQIVND (reference sequence). The CDR3 is made up of 14 amino acids. CDR3 coding DNA: TGTGCCAGTAGTATAAGGACAGGGGACTACGAGCAGTACTTC. This sequence encodes CASSIRTGDYEQYF.

This clone was seen ten or more times. This chain joins TRBV5-4 and TRBJ2-5, with 9 bases matching TRBD1. Germline trimming cut 3 bases from V and 5 bases from J; bases unmatched to any gene: 14. Germline CDR1 reads SGHNT; CDR2 reads YYREEE (reference sequence). The CDR3 has 17 residues. The DNA of the CDR3 is TGTGCCAGCAGCTCGACCCGGACAGGGGACGACGTTGAGACCCAGTACTTC. Amino acid sequence: CASSSTRTGDDVETQYF.

This clone was seen a few times. Other DNA sequences from this sample encode an identical CDR3 as well. DNA for the CDR3: TGCGCCAGCAGCTGGGGCCCCGCGGGAACTAATGAAAAACTGTTTTTT. Its translation is CASSWGPAGTNEKLFF. The V call is TRBV5-1, the J call TRBJ1-4, with D possibly being TRBD1 (5 bases). This CDR3 is 16 amino acids long. V shed 3 bases and J shed 1 base, with 13 bases lying between them. In germline, CDR1 is SGHRS, CDR2 YFSETQ.

A few counts support this clone. This sequence joins TRBV15 and TRBJ2-7, with TRBD2 identical over 7 bases. Germline trimming cut 0 bases from V and 3 bases from J; bases unmatched to any gene: 8. The V gene's germline CDR1 is LNHNV and CDR2 YYDKDF (reference sequence). The CDR3 runs to 16 residues. This CDR3 is CATSRDSSGKIYEQYF. In nucleotides, the CDR3 is TGTGCCACCAGCAGAGATTCGAGCGGGAAGATCTACGAGCAGTACTTC.

In its sample, this clone was seen a few times. This chain uses TRBV28 with TRBJ2-1; D unclear. The CDR3 loop spans 12 amino acids. Trimming took 6 bases from V and 6 from J, leaving 9 bases between them. The germline V gene has CDR1 MDHEN and CDR2 SYDVKM. The CDR3 loop is CASRRFSNEQFF. Written as DNA, the CDR3 is TGTGCCAGCAGACGATTCAGCAATGAGCAGTTCTTC.

The chain couples TRBV14 to TRBJ1-5; D is perhaps TRBD1 (6 bases). The V gene lost 3 bases and the J gene lost 7 bases, with 10 bases spanning the gap. Germline V lookup: CDR1 SGHDN, CDR2 FVKESK. The CDR3 runs to 13 residues. The CDR3 reads CASSQYRDQPQHF. The CDR3 nucleotides read TGTGCCAGCAGCCAGTACAGGGACCAGCCCCAGCATTTT.

The sample holds a few counts of this clone. This rearrangement joins TRBV7-3 to TRBJ2-1; TRBD2 aligns across 7 bases. This CDR3 is 14 amino acids long. The V and J ends lost 5 bases and 7 bases, in that order; junction bases with no gene match: 8. Germline V gives CDR1 SGHTA, CDR2 FQGTGA. The CDR3 coding sequence is TGTGCCAGCAGCCATAAGACGGGGGGTAATGAGCAGTTCTTC. This gives the protein CASSHKTGGNEQFF. Looking up the rest from reference TRBV7-3 and TRBJ2-1 gives the full variable domain: GAGVSQTPSNKVTEKGKYVELRCDPISGHTALYWYRQSLGQGPEFLIYFQGTGAADDSGLPNDRFFAVRPEGSVSTLKIQRTERGDSAVYLCASSHKTGGNEQFFGPGTRLTVL.

This clone was seen a handful of times. Other DNA sequences in the same sample also yield this CDR3. The V gene is TRBV5-1, the J gene TRBJ2-7, with 10 bases matching TRBD2. CDR3 length equals 15 residues. With V trimmed by 1 base and J by 0 bases, 1 base remained unmatched. Germline assignment: CDR1 SGHRS and CDR2 YFSETQ. The CDR3 loop is CASSLRLAGSYEQYF. CDR3 DNA sequence: TGCGCCAGCAGCTTGCGACTAGCGGGCTCCTACGAGCAGTACTTC.

A few counts support this clone. This chain links TRBV2 with TRBJ2-3, with TRBD2 matching 7 bases. Germline CDR1 and CDR2: SNHLY and FYNNEI. The CDR3 consists of 14 residues. The ends lost 3 bases at V and 1 base at J; junction bases unmatched: 1. CDR3 in amino acids: CASSEAGGTDTQYF. CDR3 sequence (DNA): TGTGCCAGCAGTGAGGCGGGAGGCACAGATACGCAGTATTTT. The full variable domain, in which reference TRBV2 and TRBJ2-3 provide the parts outside the CDR3, is EPEVTQTPSHQVTQMGQEVILRCVPISNHLYFYWYRQILGQKVEFLVSFYNNEISEKSEIFDDQFSVERPDGSNFTLKIRSTKLEDSAMYFCASSEAGGTDTQYFGPGTRLTVL.

This clone appeared a few times. The chain carries TRBV15 and TRBJ2-3, with 8 positions matching TRBD1. The CDR3 totals 15 residues. V lost 4 bases and J lost 3; bases outside the gene matches: 6. CDR1 and CDR2 (germline): LNHNV, YYDKDF (reference sequence). CDR3 sequence: CATSTRDRPTDTQYF. The CDR3 DNA sequence: TGTGCCACCAGCACCCGGGACAGGCCTACAGATACGCAGTATTTT.

This clone has more than one count but fewer than ten. The chain joins TRBV7-9 to TRBJ2-1, with TRBD2 identical over 7 bases. V trimming: 2 bases; J trimming: 2 bases; junction bases outside the gene matches: 9. Germline values: CDR1 SEHNR, CDR2 FQNEAQ (reference sequence). This CDR3 has 17 amino acids. The CDR3 DNA is TGTGCCAGCAGCTTATGGGCGGGAGAGAGACCCTACAATGAGCAGTTCTTC. Its translation: CASSLWAGERPYNEQFF.

The CDR3: CASSLGAGGNNEQFF. For the CDR3, the DNA is TGTGCCAGCAGCTTAGGAGCGGGAGGGAACAATGAGCAGTTCTTC. The chain links TRBV11-2 to TRBJ2-1; TRBD2 agrees at 10 bases. With V trimmed by 1 base and J by 5 bases, 2 bases remained unmatched. CDR3 length: 15 residues. The V gene's germline CDR1 is SGHAT and CDR2 FQNNGV.